These 18 T cell receptor beta chains were all obtained from the same sample, sequenced in a study of blood T cells in healthy people across ages. A J-beta primer mix and a sample-barcoded 5' primer were used in a second PCR of roughly 6 to 11 cycles. MiXCR was run by TCRdb on the 5' RACE reads, yielding one entry per CDR3 protein. The sample includes about 760,000 distinct CDR3 sequences, 56% of them seen just once. The sample consisted of blood. The receptors were sampled from a man aged 35 to 55 in good health.

The V gene is TRBV12-5, the J gene TRBJ1-2; 7 bases map to TRBD1. The CDR3 is 14 residues long. Trimming removed 4 bases from V and 8 bases from J; junction bases left unmatched: 10. From germline, CDR1 is LGHNT and CDR2 FRNRAP. The CDR3 DNA sequence: TGTGCTAGTGGTTCTCCCAACAGGGGCTACGGCTACACCTTC. Translating it yields CASGSPNRGYGYTF.

V is TRBV29-1 and J is TRBJ2-7; 11 nucleotides agree with TRBD2. V lost 0 bases, J lost 0 bases, and 10 bases stayed unmatched. CDR3 length equals 18 residues. Per the germline V gene, CDR1 is SQVTM and CDR2 is ANQGSEA. CDR3 DNA sequence: TGCAGCGTTGAAGAAGCAAGGACTAGCGGGTCTAGCTCCTACGAGCAGTACTTC. Translation gives CSVEEARTSGSSSYEQYF.

Written as DNA, the CDR3 is TGTGCCAGCACAGCGGCCCTTCTCTACGAGCAGTACTTC. Translating it yields CASTAALLYEQYF. The J gene is TRBJ2-7, the V gene TRBV6-6; TRBD2 might be the D (5 bases). The germline V gene encodes CDR1 MNHNY and CDR2 SVGAGI (reference sequence). Trimming cost V 7 bases and J 3 bases, with 13 bases left between them. CDR3 length equals 13 residues.

This clonotype occurred a few times. In nucleotides, the CDR3 is TGTGCCAGCACCTTCTTAGCGGGAGGGACTACCTACGAGCAGTACTTC. This encodes CASTFLAGGTTYEQYF. This rearrangement joins TRBV7-9 to TRBJ2-7; 11 bases map to TRBD2. Germline lookup yields CDR1 SEHNR and CDR2 FQNEAQ (reference sequence). The CDR3 totals 16 residues. V lost 7 bases, J lost 2 bases, and 10 bases stayed unmatched.

This chain joins TRBV7-2 and TRBJ2-3; 11 positions match TRBD2. The CDR3 length is 17 residues. J gave up 13 bases and V 4 bases, and 19 bases lay outside the gene matches. Germline V gives CDR1 SGHTA, CDR2 FQGNSA. DNA for the CDR3: TGTGCCAGCAGCTCAGTCCCGACTAGCGGGAAGCCTCTTTTTAAGTATTTT. Amino acid sequence: CASSSVPTSGKPLFKYF.

This clonotype was recorded many times. The chain couples TRBV7-2 to TRBJ2-5; D not resolved. V gave up 3 bases and J gave up 2 bases, with 13 bases separating them. Germline V gene sequence: CDR1 SGHTA, CDR2 FQGNSA. This CDR3 is 15 amino acids long. CDR3 DNA: TGTGCCAGCAGCTTTTCCCGTCGGATACAAGAGACCCAGTACTTC. Amino acid sequence: CASSFSRRIQETQYF.

The chain is built from TRBV11-2 and TRBJ2-5; 13 positions match TRBD2. This CDR3 is built from 16 residues. The germline V gene has CDR1 SGHAT and CDR2 FQNNGV. The V segment lost 1 base and the J segment 4 bases; nucleotides outside the gene matches: 3. The CDR3 DNA reads TGTGCCAGCAGCTTAGGGACTAGCGGGAGCGGAGAGACCCAGTACTTC. Translation: CASSLGTSGSGETQYF.

Remarks on this clonotype: At one end the junction does not follow the germline gene, possibly because of a read error. The V call is TRBV6-6, the J call TRBJ1-5; TRBD1 might be the D (6 bases). Germline V gene data show CDR1 as MNHNY and CDR2 as SVGAGI (reference sequence). This CDR3 has 15 residues. CDR3 nucleotides: TGTGCCAGCAGTAGACAGGAGGATAGCAATCAGCCCCGGCATTTT. Translating gives CASSRQEDSNQPRHF.

The chain joins TRBV7-3 to TRBJ2-7, with D possibly TRBD2 on 7 matching bases. Deletions cut 3 bases from V and 5 bases from J, with 14 bases between. The CDR3 loop spans 14 amino acids. Germline V CDR1 and CDR2: SGHTA, FQGTGA. The CDR3 nucleotides are TGTGCCAGCAGCTTGGGGGGGGCTCTCAACGAGCAGTACTTC. It codes for CASSLGGALNEQYF.

The V call is TRBV11-1, the J call TRBJ2-1, with TRBD1 as a possible D gene (6 bases). Trimming stripped 5 bases from V and 8 bases from J, with 16 bases between. This CDR3 spans 14 amino acids. Germline CDR1 is SGHAT and CDR2 is FQDESV (reference sequence). The DNA for the CDR3 is TGTGCCAGCAGCCCCCTCAGGGGCCCCCATGAGCAGTTCTTC. Its protein product is CASSPLRGPHEQFF.

This chain joins TRBV4-3 and TRBJ2-6; no clear D. The CDR3 extends over 19 amino acids. V was cut by 0 bases and J by 1 base, with 16 bases left in between. Germline V gene lookup returns CDR1 LGHNA and CDR2 YSLEER. The CDR3 region is CASSQDRSGLTSGANVLTF. DNA for the CDR3: TGCGCCAGCAGCCAAGATCGATCAGGTCTGACGTCTGGGGCCAACGTCCTGACTTTC.

V and J are TRBV29-1 and TRBJ2-2; perhaps TRBD2 as D (6 bases). The CDR3 runs 12 residues. V was pared by 4 bases and J by 6 bases, with 9 bases between. The germline V gene encodes CDR1 SQVTM and CDR2 ANQGSEA. The DNA for the CDR3 is TGCAGCGTTGCGGGGGATCCCGGGGAGCTGTTTTTT. Amino acid sequence: CSVAGDPGELFF.

The chain employs TRBV20-1 and TRBJ1-2; a possible D gene is TRBD1 (5 bases). Germline CDR1 and CDR2: DFQATT and SNEGSKA (reference sequence). Trimming removed 5 bases at V and 4 bases at J, with 11 bases between. The CDR3 has 12 amino acids. The CDR3 bases are TGCAGTGCTGAAGGGGCCTCCTATGGCTACACCTTC. As protein: CSAEGASYGYTF.

V is TRBV14 and J is TRBJ2-5, with D perhaps assigned TRBD1 or TRBD2 (5 bases each). Looked up from germline, CDR1 is SGHDN and CDR2 is FVKESK. CDR3 size: 14 residues. Trimming removed 6 bases at V and 4 bases at J, with 15 bases between. The CDR3 DNA reads as TGTGCCAGCAGTCAGGGACCAAATTTAGAGACCCAGTACTTC. Translated, it gives CASSQGPNLETQYF.

Only one count was recorded for this clonotype. The junction and the germline gene differ at one end; a read error may be behind it. V is TRBV20-1 and J is TRBJ2-1, with TRBD2 identical over 7 bases. Germline V gives CDR1 DFQATT, CDR2 SNEGSKA (reference sequence). This CDR3 spans 15 amino acids. CDR3 bases: TGCAGTGCTAGGGAGCGCGGGAGCTCCTACAATAAGCAGTTCTTC. It translates to CSARERGSSYNKQFF.

The gene calls are TRBV2 and TRBJ2-1; D is unresolved. Germline-derived CDR1 and CDR2 are SNHLY and FYNNEI. The CDR3 runs to 13 residues. V lost 7 bases and J lost 7, with 14 bases in between. The CDR3 is CASNPGTTNEQFF. The CDR3 nucleotides read TGTGCCAGCAATCCGGGTACGACGAATGAGCAGTTCTTC. The whole variable domain, filled in from reference TRBV2 and TRBJ2-1, reads EPEVTQTPSHQVTQMGQEVILRCVPISNHLYFYWYRQILGQKVEFLVSFYNNEISEKSEIFDDQFSVERPDGSNFTLKIRSTKLEDSAMYFCASNPGTTNEQFFGPGTRLTVL.

This clonotype has a count of ten or more. The rearrangement uses TRBV20-1 and TRBJ2-7; D unresolved. This CDR3 comprises 12 residues. CDR1 is DFQATT, CDR2 SNEGSKA, per germline (reference sequence). V shed 6 bases and J shed 0 bases, with 9 bases lying between them. The chain's CDR3 is CSAPAGSYEQYF. CDR3 in DNA: TGCAGTGCCCCAGCCGGCTCCTACGAGCAGTACTTC.

The rearrangement joins TRBV20-1 to TRBJ1-2, with TRBD1 as a possible D gene (6 bases). The CDR3 runs to 16 residues. Trimming cost V 0 bases and J 0 bases, with 14 bases left between them. The germline CDR1 and CDR2 sequences are DFQATT and SNEGSKA (reference sequence). The chain's CDR3 is CSARDNMQGTNYGYTF. The CDR3 region has the DNA TGCAGTGCTAGAGATAACATGCAGGGGACTAACTATGGCTACACCTTC.